The clone carrying this TCR beta chain was counted a few times. Antigen specificity is unknown. TCRdb reprocessed the reads with MiXCR, giving one entry per CDR3 protein. The top ten hold about 93% of the sample, which has approximately 34,000 distinct CDR3 sequences, about 52% seen once. V dropped 3 bases and J dropped 2; count of bases not matched to a gene: 7. This CDR3 comprises 16 residues. The sample originates from a study of T cell repertoires in cytomegalovirus infection. Sequenced material: CD8+ T cells from cultured PBMCs, taken from culture after CMV antigen stimulation. V and J are TRBV12-3 or TRBV12-4 and TRBJ2-7; 10 nucleotides agree with TRBD2. The source of this sequence is a human donor in good health (CMV status not recorded). Some clones in this sample may be carry-over from other donors' samples. The CDR3 DNA reads as TGTGCCAGCAGTTTTGGGCTAACTAGCGGGACCTACGAGCAGTACTTC. Protein sequence: CASSFGLTSGTYEQYF.